This T cell receptor (beta chain) was obtained from a study of T cells in localized non-small cell lung cancer. Study findings and constraints: Among the top 100 tumor clones, a median about 58 appeared in adjacent lung. The study found T cell clonality highest in uninvolved adjacent lung, above tumor. Among blood samples, higher T cell density accompanied longer overall survival.

The table came from immunoSEQ multiplex PCR; TCRdb's copy has only in-frame clones and leaves some out. The sample has about 40,000 clones, approximately 81% seen once. On this clone: Its antigen is as yet unknown.

CDR3 length: 16 amino acids. The germline V gene encodes CDR1 MDHEN and CDR2 SYDVKM. V lost 4 bases, J lost 4 bases, and 18 bases lay in between. The sequencing used peripheral blood mononuclear cells, collected before any cancer treatment. The V call is TRBV28, the J call TRBJ2-3; no clear D gene. The source of this sequence is an older male donor with stage II lung adenocarcinoma. The CDR3: CASSSPAPPLSDTQYF. In DNA form, the CDR3 reads TGTGCCAGCAGTTCCCCAGCACCACCGTTGTCAGATACGCAGTATTTT. Full variable domain (missing parts from reference TRBV28 and TRBJ2-3): DVKVTQSSRYLVKRTGEKVFLECVQDMDHENMFWYRQDPGLGLRLIYFSYDVKMKEKGDIPEGYSVSREKKERFSLILESASTNQTSMYLCASSSPAPPLSDTQYFGPGTRLTVL.